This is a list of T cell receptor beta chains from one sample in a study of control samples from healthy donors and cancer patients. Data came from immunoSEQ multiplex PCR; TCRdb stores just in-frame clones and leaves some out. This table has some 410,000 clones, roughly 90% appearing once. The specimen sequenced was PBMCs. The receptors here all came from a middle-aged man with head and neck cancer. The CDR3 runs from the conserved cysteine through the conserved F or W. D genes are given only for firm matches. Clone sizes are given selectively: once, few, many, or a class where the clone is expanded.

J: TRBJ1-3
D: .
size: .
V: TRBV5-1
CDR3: CASSLVGGGNTIYF
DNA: TGCGCCAGCAGCTTGGTCGGTGGGGGAAACACCATATATTTT

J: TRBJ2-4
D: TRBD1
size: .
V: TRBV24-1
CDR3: CATSDPGQSNIQYF
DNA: TGTGCCACCAGTGACCCGGGACAGAGCAACATTCAGTACTTC

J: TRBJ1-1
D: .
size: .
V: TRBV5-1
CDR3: CASSLEVTGGQAFF
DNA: TGCGCCAGCAGCTTGGAAGTTACGGGGGGGCAAGCTTTCTTT

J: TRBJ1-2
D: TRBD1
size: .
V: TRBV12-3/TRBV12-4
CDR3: CASSMDRGQGYTF
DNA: TGTGCCAGCAGCATGGACAGGGGCCAGGGCTACACCTTC

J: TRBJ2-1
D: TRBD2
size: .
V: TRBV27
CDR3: CASSAPGTSYNEQFF
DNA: TGTGCCAGCAGTGCCCCCGGGACTAGCTACAATGAGCAGTTCTTC

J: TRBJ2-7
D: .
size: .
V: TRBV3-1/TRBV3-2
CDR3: CASSHRESTYEQYF
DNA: TGTGCCAGCAGCCATCGGGAAAGCACCTACGAGCAGTACTTC

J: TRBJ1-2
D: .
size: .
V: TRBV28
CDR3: CAITPGAADLLYGYTF
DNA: TGTGCCATCACCCCGGGGGCGGCGGATTTACTCTATGGCTACACCTTC

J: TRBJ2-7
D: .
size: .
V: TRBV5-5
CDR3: CASLWERASYEQYF
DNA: TGTGCCAGTCTTTGGGAGAGGGCGTCCTACGAGCAGTACTTC

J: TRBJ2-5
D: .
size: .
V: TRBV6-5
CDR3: CASSYSWNGQETQYF
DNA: TGTGCCAGCAGTTACTCGTGGAACGGCCAAGAGACCCAGTACTTC

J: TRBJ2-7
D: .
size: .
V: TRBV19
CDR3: CASSIWAASSYEQYF
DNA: TGTGCCAGTAGTATTTGGGCAGCCAGCTCCTACGAGCAGTACTTC

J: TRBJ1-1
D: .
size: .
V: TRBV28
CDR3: CASSPPPQGNTEAFF
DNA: TGTGCCAGCAGTCCCCCTCCGCAGGGAAACACTGAAGCTTTCTTT

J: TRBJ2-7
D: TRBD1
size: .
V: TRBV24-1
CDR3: CATSEQGSEQYF
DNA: TGTGCCACCAGTGAACAGGGGAGCGAGCAGTACTTC

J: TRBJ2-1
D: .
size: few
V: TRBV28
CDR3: CASSFVYPPSYNEQFF
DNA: TGTGCCAGCAGTTTTGTTTACCCGCCCTCCTACAATGAGCAGTTCTTC

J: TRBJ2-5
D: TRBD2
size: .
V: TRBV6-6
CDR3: CASIPGLAIYQETQYF
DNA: TGTGCCAGCATCCCCGGACTAGCGATTTACCAAGAGACCCAGTACTTC

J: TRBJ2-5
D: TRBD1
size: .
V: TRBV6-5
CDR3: CASKNGQAETQYF
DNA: TGTGCCAGCAAGAACGGACAGGCGGAGACCCAGTACTTC

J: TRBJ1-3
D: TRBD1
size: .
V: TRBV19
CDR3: CASSKGQGDFSGNTIYF
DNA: TGTGCCAGTAGTAAGGGACAGGGGGACTTCTCTGGAAACACCATATATTTT

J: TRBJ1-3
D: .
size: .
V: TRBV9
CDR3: CASSVGKTALAGNTIYF
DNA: TGTGCCAGCAGCGTAGGAAAGACCGCGCTCGCTGGAAACACCATATATTTT

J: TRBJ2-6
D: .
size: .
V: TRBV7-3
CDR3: CASSPDIGVRGANVLTF
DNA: TGTGCCAGCAGCCCCGACATAGGGGTGAGAGGGGCCAACGTCCTGACTTTC

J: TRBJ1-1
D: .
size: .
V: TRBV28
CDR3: CASSHRVGTEAFF
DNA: TGTGCCAGCAGTCACAGGGTCGGCACTGAAGCTTTCTTT

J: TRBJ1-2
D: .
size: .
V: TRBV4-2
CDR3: CASSQPRGGEGYTF
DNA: TGTGCCAGCAGCCAACCGAGGGGGGGCGAAGGCTACACCTTC

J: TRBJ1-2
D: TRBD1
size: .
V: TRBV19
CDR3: CASSVGTAQNYGYTF
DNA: TGTGCCAGTAGTGTAGGGACAGCCCAGAACTATGGCTACACCTTC

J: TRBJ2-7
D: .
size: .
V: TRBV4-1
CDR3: CASSPEVTGGNRGQYF
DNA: TGCGCCAGCAGCCCAGAGGTGACGGGGGGCAACAGGGGGCAGTACTTC

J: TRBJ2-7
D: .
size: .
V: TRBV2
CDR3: CASSGLDQVEQYF
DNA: TGTGCCAGCAGTGGACTAGATCAGGTCGAGCAGTACTTC

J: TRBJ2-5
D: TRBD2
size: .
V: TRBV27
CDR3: CASRGALAGIRQETQYF
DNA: TGTGCCAGCAGAGGAGCGCTAGCGGGAATACGCCAAGAGACCCAGTACTTC

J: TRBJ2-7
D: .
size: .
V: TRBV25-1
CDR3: CASSEEGNSYEQYF
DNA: TGTGCCAGCAGTGAAGAGGGCAACTCCTACGAGCAGTACTTC

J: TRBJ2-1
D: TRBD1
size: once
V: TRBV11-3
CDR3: CASSLGRGREQFF
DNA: TGTGCCAGCAGCTTAGGTAGGGGGCGCGAGCAGTTCTTC

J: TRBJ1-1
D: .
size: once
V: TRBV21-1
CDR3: CASRPTDRDAEAFF
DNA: TGTGCCAGCAGGCCCACTGACAGGGACGCTGAAGCTTTCTTT

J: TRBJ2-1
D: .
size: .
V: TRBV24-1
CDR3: CATMVQPREQFF
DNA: TGTGCCACCATGGTTCAGCCCCGGGAGCAGTTCTTC

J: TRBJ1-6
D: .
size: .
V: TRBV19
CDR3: CASSPRRWGETAISPLHF
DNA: TGTGCCAGTAGTCCACGCCGCTGGGGCGAAACTGCGATTTCACCCCTCCACTTT

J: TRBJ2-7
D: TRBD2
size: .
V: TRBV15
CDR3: CATSRGGLAGGYEQYF
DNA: TGTGCCACCAGCAGAGGAGGACTAGCGGGAGGTTACGAGCAGTACTTC

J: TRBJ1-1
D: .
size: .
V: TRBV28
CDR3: CASTSVDYLGRLTEAFF
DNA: TGTGCCAGCACCTCCGTCGACTATCTCGGGAGACTGACTGAAGCTTTCTTT

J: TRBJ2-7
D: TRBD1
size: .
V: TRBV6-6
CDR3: CASSYGTGYEQYF
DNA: TGTGCCAGCAGTTACGGGACAGGCTACGAGCAGTACTTC

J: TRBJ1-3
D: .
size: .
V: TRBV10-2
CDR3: CASREPLGGNTIYF
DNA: TGCGCCAGCAGAGAGCCATTAGGCGGAAACACCATATATTTT

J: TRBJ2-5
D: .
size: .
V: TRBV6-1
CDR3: CASSESLPPHF
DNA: TGTGCCAGCAGTGAATCCCTCCCCCCGCACTTC

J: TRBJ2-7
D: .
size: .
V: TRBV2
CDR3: CASSEAQGFINEQYF
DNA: TGTGCCAGCAGTGAAGCCCAGGGGTTTATCAACGAGCAGTACTTC

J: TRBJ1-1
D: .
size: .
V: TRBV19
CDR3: CASSTPGQSTEAFF
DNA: TGTGCCAGTAGTACCCCAGGACAGAGCACTGAAGCTTTCTTT

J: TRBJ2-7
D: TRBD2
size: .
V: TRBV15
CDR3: CATSRDDGLAGPYEQYF
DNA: TGTGCCACCAGCAGAGATGACGGGCTAGCGGGACCGTACGAGCAGTACTTC

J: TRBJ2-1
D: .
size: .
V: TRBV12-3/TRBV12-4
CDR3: CASSLDPEQFF
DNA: TGTGCCAGCAGTTTAGATCCTGAGCAGTTCTTC

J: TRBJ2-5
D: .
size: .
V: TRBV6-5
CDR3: CASSSETGGPQETQYF
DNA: TGTGCCAGCAGTTCAGAGACAGGCGGGCCCCAAGAGACCCAGTACTTC

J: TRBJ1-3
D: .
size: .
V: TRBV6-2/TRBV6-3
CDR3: CASSAEVSGNTIYF
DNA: TGTGCCAGCAGTGCCGAAGTCTCTGGAAACACCATATATTTT

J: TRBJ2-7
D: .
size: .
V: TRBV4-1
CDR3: CASSLQADSYEQYF
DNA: TGCGCCAGCAGCCTACAGGCAGACTCCTACGAGCAGTACTTC

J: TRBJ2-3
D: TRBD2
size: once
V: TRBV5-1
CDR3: CASSLGTRDNTDTQYF
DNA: TGCGCCAGCAGCTTAGGGACTAGGGATAACACAGATACGCAGTATTTT

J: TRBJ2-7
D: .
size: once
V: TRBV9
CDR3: CASSGSGQGRGYEQYF
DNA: TGTGCCAGCAGCGGCTCGGGGCAGGGTCGTGGCTACGAGCAGTACTTC

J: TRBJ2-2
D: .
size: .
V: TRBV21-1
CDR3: CASNRQGATGELFF
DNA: TGTGCCAGCAACCGACAGGGGGCGACCGGGGAGCTGTTTTTT

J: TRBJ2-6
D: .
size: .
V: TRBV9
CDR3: CASSVGGAGANVLTF
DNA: TGTGCCAGCAGCGTAGGAGGTGCTGGGGCCAACGTCCTGACTTTC

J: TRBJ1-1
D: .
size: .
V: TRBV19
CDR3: CASSPQSKGNTEAFF
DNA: TGTGCCAGTAGCCCCCAATCCAAAGGGAACACTGAAGCTTTCTTT

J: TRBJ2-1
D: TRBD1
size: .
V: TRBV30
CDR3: CAWSSTGGSYNEQFF
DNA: TGTGCCTGGAGTAGTACAGGGGGCTCCTACAATGAGCAGTTCTTC

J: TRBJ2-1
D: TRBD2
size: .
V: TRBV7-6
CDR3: CASSLDTASGNNEQFF
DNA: TGTGCCAGCAGCTTAGATACGGCTAGCGGTAACAATGAGCAGTTCTTC

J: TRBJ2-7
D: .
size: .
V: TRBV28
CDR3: CASSPRHRSSYEQYF
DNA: TGTGCCAGCAGCCCCCGACACAGGAGCTCCTACGAGCAGTACTTC

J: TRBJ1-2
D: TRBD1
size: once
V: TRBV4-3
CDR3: CASSHVTGASNYGYTF
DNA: TGCGCCAGCAGCCACGTGACAGGGGCGAGTAACTATGGCTACACCTTC

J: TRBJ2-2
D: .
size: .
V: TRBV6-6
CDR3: CASSLGMTNTGELFF
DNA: TGTGCCAGCAGTTTAGGGATGACGAACACCGGGGAGCTGTTTTTT

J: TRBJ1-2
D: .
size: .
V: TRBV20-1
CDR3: CSASEPHGYTF
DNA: TGCAGTGCCAGCGAACCACATGGCTACACCTTC

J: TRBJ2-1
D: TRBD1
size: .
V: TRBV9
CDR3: CASTITGGPYNEQFF
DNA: TGTGCCAGCACCATTACAGGGGGGCCGTACAATGAGCAGTTCTTC